This passage covers 23 T cell receptor beta chains from one sample sequenced in a study of T cells in Graves' hyperthyroidism and ophthalmopathy. The TCR beta CDR3 regions underwent amplification using RNA transcripts as the source. Primed by the HTBI set, a first-round RT-PCR was run on the TCR CDR3. MiXCR, applied by TCRdb to the multiplex PCR reads, yields one record per CDR3 protein. The sample records more than 500,000 distinct CDR3 sequences, roughly 46% being singletons. Source material: peripheral blood or thyroid tissue (not recorded which). These receptors all stem from an adult woman with Graves' disease, either hyperthyroidism or ophthalmopathy (not recorded which).

There are a few counts of this clonotype. The chain has TRBV2 and TRBJ2-3; D possibly uses TRBD1 or TRBD2 (5 bases each). The CDR3 extends over 14 amino acids. The V end lost 5 bases, the J end lost 2 bases, and 11 bases lay between the germline ends. Germline values: CDR1 SNHLY, CDR2 FYNNEI. CDR3 coding DNA: TGTGCCAGCAGTCACCGGGACCCCACAGATACGCAGTATTTT. Translated, it gives CASSHRDPTDTQYF.

The chain carries TRBV10-3 and TRBJ2-1; D ambiguous. V gave up 9 bases and J gave up 4 bases, with 19 bases separating them. This CDR3 region has 15 residues. CDR1 ENHRY and CDR2 SYGVKD come from the germline V gene. CDR3 region: CAIKAWTGKYNEQFF. In nucleotides, the CDR3 is TGTGCCATAAAAGCCTGGACGGGTAAATACAATGAGCAGTTCTTC.

This clonotype has a count of ten or more. This may come from a read error, since a much larger clone is one base off. This chain connects TRBV7-6 to TRBJ1-2; TRBD1 might be the D (6 bases). CDR1 is SGHVS and CDR2 is FNYEAQ in the germline V gene. The CDR3 consists of 17 residues. The CDR3 DNA sequence: TGTGCCAACAGCCCCAGAGGGTTAAGGGGGACGGGGTATGGCTACACCTTC. Its translation: CANSPRGLRGTGYGYTF. The full variable domain, its missing parts supplied by reference TRBV7-6 and TRBJ1-2, is GAGVSQSPRYKVTKRGQDVALRCDPISGHVSLYWYRQALGQGPEFLTYFNYEAQQDKSGLPNDRFSAERPEGSISTLTIQRTEQRDSAMYRCANSPRGLRGTGYGYTFGSGTRLTVV.

The V and J genes are TRBV7-2 and TRBJ1-6; a weak D match, TRBD1 (5 bases). Germline V gene lookup returns CDR1 SGHTA and CDR2 FQGNSA. V was trimmed by 4 bases and J by 11 bases, leaving 18 bases between them. The CDR3 sequence is 15 residues long. The CDR3 sequence is CASSSARGDLTPLHF. The CDR3, as DNA: TGTGCCAGCAGCTCGGCAAGAGGGGATTTGACACCCCTCCACTTT. Drawing the rest from reference TRBV7-2 and TRBJ1-6, the complete variable domain is GAGVSQSPSNKVTEKGKDVELRCDPISGHTALYWYRQSLGQGLEFLIYFQGNSAPDKSGLPSDRFSAERTGGSVSTLTIQRTQQEDSAVYLCASSSARGDLTPLHFGNGTRLTVT.

This clonotype was detected many times. V usage is TRBV10-3 and J usage is TRBJ2-7; 10 bases match TRBD2. CDR1 and CDR2 from the germline V gene are ENHRY and SYGVKD. The CDR3 loop spans 17 amino acids. V lost 0 bases and J lost 4; bases outside the gene matches: 9. CDR3 amino acids: CAISESGSGRTNYEQYF. In DNA form, the CDR3 reads TGTGCCATCAGTGAGTCGGGTAGCGGGAGGACTAATTACGAGCAGTACTTC.

A few counts support this clonotype. A much larger clone lies a single base off, so this may be a read error. The chain combines TRBV5-1 with TRBJ2-5, with D possibly matching TRBD1 (6 bases). CDR1 is SGHRS and CDR2 is YFSETQ in the germline V gene. There are 14 residues in the CDR3. The CDR3 loop is CASSLGQVEEAQYF. DNA of the CDR3: TGCGCCAGCAGCTTGGGACAGGTGGAAGAGGCCCAGTACTTC.

This clonotype was counted between two and nine times. The chain has TRBV28 and TRBJ1-1; D not resolved. The CDR3 has 13 amino acids. CDR1 and CDR2 (germline): MDHEN, SYDVKM. Trimming cost V 3 bases and J 8 bases, with 13 bases left between them. The CDR3, as DNA: TGTGCCAGCAGTTTGACCGATATAAGGGAAGCTTTCTTT. Its protein product is CASSLTDIREAFF.

The chain employs TRBV9 and TRBJ1-6; D is unclear. V was pared by 4 bases and J by 8 bases, with 10 bases between. CDR1 is SGDLS, CDR2 YYNGEE, per germline. This CDR3 contains 13 residues. The CDR3 sequence: CASSPWADSPLHF. The CDR3 nucleotides read TGTGCCAGCAGCCCATGGGCTGATTCACCCCTCCACTTT.

This clonotype was seen at least ten times. The chain carries TRBV5-4 and TRBJ2-6; 7 bases match TRBD1. The germline CDR1 and CDR2 sequences are SGHNT and YYREEE (reference sequence). The length of the CDR3 is 14 residues. V lost 7 bases to trimming and J lost 2 bases; unmatched junction nucleotides: 3. Here the CDR3 DNA reads TGTGCCAGCGAGACAGGGACTGGGGCCAACGTCCTGACTTTC. Translated, it gives CASETGTGANVLTF.

CDR3 bases: TGTGCCAGAAGCCTGGTAGCAACGAACACCGGGGAGCTGTTTTTT. It specifies CARSLVATNTGELFF. V gene TRBV7-2 combines with J gene TRBJ2-2; D remains ambiguous. The ends were cut back, 9 bases at V and 0 bases at J, with 14 bases in the middle. CDR1 is SGHTA and CDR2 is FQGNSA in the germline V gene. The CDR3 is made up of 15 amino acids.

The chain has TRBV4-1 and TRBJ1-2; D unresolved. The germline CDR1 and CDR2 sequences are MGHRA and YSYEKL. CDR3 size: 14 residues. The V gene lost 4 bases and the J gene lost 10 bases, with 19 bases spanning the gap. CDR3 nucleotide sequence: TGCGCCAGCAGCCCGAGTCTGATACCGTTAGACTACACCTTC. It is translated as CASSPSLIPLDYTF.

The rearrangement joins TRBV5-6 to TRBJ1-5; D is perhaps TRBD1 (6 bases). CDR1 and CDR2 (germline): SGHDT, YYEEEE. This CDR3 spans 13 amino acids. V lost 0 bases and J 10 bases, leaving 11 bases between the germline ends. In nucleotides, the CDR3 is TGTGCCAGCAGCTTGGGTGAGGGGGACCCCCAGCATTTT. This encodes CASSLGEGDPQHF.

The chain carries TRBV7-2 and TRBJ1-2; D is uncertain. The germline gives CDR1 SGHTA, CDR2 FQGNSA. The CDR3 runs 15 residues. The V end was cut by 1 base, the J end by 7 bases, with 16 bases between. The CDR3 sequence is CASSLVGSWDSGYTF. The CDR3 region has the DNA TGTGCCAGCAGCTTAGTGGGCAGTTGGGATAGTGGCTACACCTTC.

The J gene is TRBJ2-2, the V gene TRBV7-2; D unclear. Germline V gives CDR1 SGHTA, CDR2 FQGNSA. This CDR3 region has 15 residues. V was cut by 6 bases and J by 4 bases, with 15 bases left in between. The CDR3, as DNA: TGTGCCAGCAGTCCAAACCCAGGTGGCACCGGGGAGCTGTTTTTT. Amino acids: CASSPNPGGTGELFF.

This clonotype was detected ten times or more. The genes are TRBV10-3 and TRBJ2-7; the D gene could be TRBD1 or TRBD2 (6 bases each). CDR1 and CDR2 (germline): ENHRY, SYGVKD. Trimming left V 9 bases short and J 2 bases short, with 11 bases between. The CDR3 spans 12 residues. The CDR3 sequence is CAIRGAAYEQYF. CDR3 DNA sequence: TGTGCCATTAGGGGGGCGGCCTACGAGCAGTACTTC.

In its sample, this clonotype was seen once. This chain links TRBV20-1 with TRBJ1-2; D gene ambiguous. Trimming shortened V by 3 bases and J by 8 bases, and 10 bases separated the two germline ends. The CDR3 has 11 amino acids. Germline CDR1 DFQATT, CDR2 SNEGSKA (reference sequence). CDR3 bases: TGCAGTGCTAGGGAAGGCGTCGGCTACACCTTC. Residues: CSAREGVGYTF.

The V gene is TRBV10-2, the J gene TRBJ1-6; weak D call: TRBD1 (6 bases). Per the germline V gene, CDR1 is WSHSY and CDR2 is SAAADI. The CDR3 has 13 residues. V lost 8 bases, J lost 8 bases, and 13 bases lay in between. For the CDR3, the DNA is TGCGCCAGCTCCGGGACAAGTTATTCACCCCTCCACTTT. Its protein is CASSGTSYSPLHF.

This clonotype occurred many times. The V call is TRBV7-9, the J call TRBJ2-7; no clear D gene. The CDR3 runs to 14 residues. Between the trimmed V and J ends, which lost 0 bases and 0 bases, there was a span of 6 bases. Germline CDR1 and CDR2: SEHNR and FQNEAQ (reference sequence). CDR3 bases: TGTGCCAGCAGCTTAGCTCGGTCCTCCTACGAGCAGTACTTC. It encodes CASSLARSSYEQYF. The full variable domain, with the rest looked up from reference TRBV7-9 and TRBJ2-7, is DTGVSQNPRHKITKRGQNVTFRCDPISEHNRLYWYRQTLGQGPEFLTYFQNEAQLEKSRLLSDRFSAERPKGSFSTLEIQRTEQGDSAMYLCASSLARSSYEQYFGPGTRLTVT.

This clonotype was observed many times. This rearrangement joins TRBV5-5 to TRBJ2-6, with no clear D. Per germline, CDR1 SGHKS and CDR2 YYEKEE (reference sequence). V lost 4 bases to trimming and J lost 2 bases, with 19 bases between them. This CDR3 spans 18 amino acids. CDR3 sequence: CASSLNPREATGANVLTF. CDR3 nucleotides: TGTGCCAGCAGCCTCAATCCCCGTGAGGCAACTGGGGCCAACGTCCTGACTTTC.

This clonotype was seen at least ten times. V usage is TRBV5-6 and J usage is TRBJ1-1, with 9 bases matching TRBD1. V lost 1 base, J lost 5 bases, and 12 bases stayed unmatched. CDR3 size: 17 residues. Germline CDR1 is SGHDT and CDR2 is YYEEEE. The CDR3 bases are TGTGCCAGCAGCTTGCCATATGGGACAGGGAATTCGACTGAAGCTTTCTTT. Amino acids: CASSLPYGTGNSTEAFF.

The V call is TRBV5-5, the J call TRBJ1-1, with D perhaps TRBD1 (6 bases). This CDR3 spans 14 amino acids. V lost 3 bases and J lost 4, with 13 bases in between. CDR1 SGHKS and CDR2 YYEKEE come from the germline V gene (reference sequence). CDR3 bases: TGTGCCAGCAGCTACCGTTCAGGGGTCACTGAAGCTTTCTTT. It codes for CASSYRSGVTEAFF. Complete variable domain (other parts from reference TRBV5-5 and TRBJ1-1): DAGVTQSPTHLIKTRGQQVTLRCSPISGHKSVSWYQQVLGQGPQFIFQYYEKEERGRGNFPDRFSARQFPNYSSELNVNALLLGDSALYLCASSYRSGVTEAFFGQGTRLTVV.

This clonotype has a count of ten or more. This chain uses TRBV15 with TRBJ1-1; D is unclear. The CDR3 contains 14 residues. V was clipped by 0 bases and J by 5 bases, with 10 bases between them. Germline V gives CDR1 LNHNV, CDR2 YYDKDF (reference sequence). The CDR3 nucleotides are TGTGCCACCAGCAGAGATCTGGGAAGTACTGAAGCTTTCTTT. This sequence encodes CATSRDLGSTEAFF.

This clonotype has ten or more counts. This rearrangement joins TRBV6-1 to TRBJ2-7, with 9 nucleotides matching TRBD1. V gave up 1 base and J gave up 3 bases; unmatched junction bases: 10. Germline V gene lookup returns CDR1 MNHNS and CDR2 SASEGT. The CDR3 runs 17 residues. CDR3 protein: CASSEVSRDRVSYEQYF. The CDR3 coding sequence is TGTGCCAGCAGTGAAGTCTCCCGGGACAGGGTCAGCTACGAGCAGTACTTC.